The 20 T cell receptor beta chains reported below all come from one sample, sequenced in a study of somatic mutations in cytotoxic T cells in rheumatoid arthritis. Libraries were prepared by immunoSEQ multiplex PCR; TCRdb keeps only in-frame clonotypes and omits some of them. The sample records about 10,000 clones, around 89% being singletons. Sequenced input: CD4+ T cells sorted from blood. Receptors were obtained from a woman aged 18-30 years with rheumatoid arthritis.

The chain couples TRBV4-2 to TRBJ2-7; 7 positions match TRBD1. After removal of 4 bases from V and 12 bases from J, the junction contained 18 bases not matched to a gene. The CDR3 consists of 15 residues. Germline V gene lookup returns CDR1 LGHNA and CDR2 YNFKEQ. The CDR3 DNA reads as TGTGCCAGCAGCCTCATCGATAGGGACCGGACAGGTCTGTACTTC. Its translation is CASSLIDRDRTGLYF.

This clone showed up just once. CDR3: CAWTPDRAKNEQFF. The CDR3 DNA is TGTGCCTGGACTCCGGACAGGGCTAAGAATGAGCAGTTCTTC. The chain has TRBV30 and TRBJ2-1, with 8 bases aligning to TRBD1. CDR3 size: 14 residues. The ends lost 4 bases at V and 7 bases at J; junction bases unmatched: 9. CDR1 and CDR2 (germline): GTSNPN, SVGIG (reference sequence). The entire variable domain, with the rest obtained from reference TRBV30 and TRBJ2-1, is as follows: SQTIHQWPATLVQPVGSPLSLECTVEGTSNPNLYWYRQAAGRGLQLLFYSVGIGQISSEVPQNLSASRPQDRQFILSSKKLLLSDSGFYLCAWTPDRAKNEQFFGPGTRLTVL.

V and J are TRBV5-8 and TRBJ2-4; 8 bases align to TRBD1. Germline lookup yields CDR1 SGHTS and CDR2 YDEGEE. V gave up 4 bases and J gave up 5 bases; unmatched junction bases: 8. The CDR3 is 15 amino acids. The CDR3 loop reads CASSNPGQVQNIQYF. The CDR3 nucleotides read TGTGCCAGCAGCAACCCGGGACAGGTCCAAAACATTCAGTACTTC.

The rearrangement joins TRBV7-2 to TRBJ2-7, with D possibly matching TRBD2 (5 bases). The V end was cut by 5 bases, the J end by 10 bases, with 18 bases between. The CDR3 length is 13 residues. The germline V gene encodes CDR1 SGHTA and CDR2 FQGNSA. As DNA, the CDR3 is TGTGCCAGCAGCCCCAGAGGGAAGGTTGCCCAGTACTTC. Translated: CASSPRGKVAQYF.

The rearrangement joins TRBV4-1 to TRBJ2-1, with TRBD1 as a possible D gene (6 bases). The V gene lost 3 bases and the J gene lost 4 bases, with 19 bases spanning the gap. This CDR3 region has 17 residues. Germline V gene sequence: CDR1 MGHRA, CDR2 YSYEKL. CDR3 DNA: TGCGCCAGCAGCCACATCACGACAGGAAACAAGTACAATGAGCAGTTCTTC. Translating it yields CASSHITTGNKYNEQFF.

This chain uses TRBV9 with TRBJ2-2, with TRBD2 matching over 10 bases. This CDR3 contains 18 residues. Trimming at V came to 0 bases and at J to 0 bases, leaving 5 bases not matched to a gene. CDR1 and CDR2 (germline): SGDLS, YYNGEE. The DNA of the CDR3 is TGTGCCAGCAGCGTAGGAAATAGCGGGAGGCCGAACACCGGGGAGCTGTTTTTT. Translating it yields CASSVGNSGRPNTGELFF.

V and J are TRBV11-2 and TRBJ1-3; D is unresolved. CDR1 SGHAT and CDR2 FQNNGV come from the germline V gene. This CDR3 is built from 12 residues. The V gene lost 6 bases and the J gene lost 3 bases, with 6 bases spanning the gap. Here the CDR3 reads CASREDGNTIYF. CDR3 DNA: TGTGCCAGCAGGGAGGATGGAAACACCATATATTTT.

The CDR3: CASSWATETGELFF. The CDR3 nucleotides read TGTGCCAGCAGCTGGGCCACTGAGACCGGGGAGCTGTTTTTT. The chain combines TRBV5-8 with TRBJ2-2; D remains ambiguous. The CDR3 loop spans 14 amino acids. CDR1 and CDR2 (germline): SGHTS, YDEGEE. The germline V and J ends were trimmed by 3 bases and 5 bases, with 11 bases remaining between them.

The CDR3 nucleotides read TGTGCCAGCTCGTACAGCACTGAAGCTTTCTTT. Translation gives CASSYSTEAFF. This chain joins TRBV18 and TRBJ1-1; D remains unclear. Trimming removed 6 bases at V and 4 bases at J, with 6 bases between. The CDR3 runs 11 residues. Germline CDR1 and CDR2: KGHSH and LQKENI.

The CDR3 DNA sequence: TGCGCCAGCAGCCCCAGAGCGGGGGGGTACCAAGAGACCCAGTACTTC. It is translated as CASSPRAGGYQETQYF. The chain uses TRBV5-1 and TRBJ2-5, with TRBD2 matching over 10 bases. This CDR3 comprises 16 residues. Looked up from germline, CDR1 is SGHRS and CDR2 is YFSETQ. The V and J ends lost 4 bases and 0 bases, in that order; junction bases with no gene match: 6.

The CDR3 region has the DNA TGCGCCAGCAGCATCCCGACAGGTCGGAATGAGCAGTTCTTC. This encodes CASSIPTGRNEQFF. The V and J genes are TRBV5-1 and TRBJ2-1; D is possibly TRBD1 (6 bases). The CDR3 has 14 residues. The germline V gene has CDR1 SGHRS and CDR2 YFSETQ. Deletions cut 4 bases from V and 7 bases from J, with 15 bases between. Full variable domain (missing parts from reference TRBV5-1 and TRBJ2-1): KAGVTQTPRYLIKTRGQQVTLSCSPISGHRSVSWYQQTPGQGLQFLFEYFSETQRNKGNFPGRFSGRQFSNSRSEMNVSTLELGDSALYLCASSIPTGRNEQFFGPGTRLTVL.

The rearrangement links TRBV7-8 to TRBJ2-7; no clear D. The CDR3 spans 14 residues. Per the germline V gene, CDR1 is SGHVS and CDR2 is FQNEAQ. Trimming shortened V by 1 base and J by 8 bases, and 15 bases separated the two germline ends. CDR3 amino acids: CASSLVQADGQQYF. CDR3 coding DNA: TGTGCCAGCAGCTTAGTTCAGGCCGATGGGCAGCAGTACTTC.

In this sample, this clone turned up a few times. The V gene is TRBV28, the J gene TRBJ2-1; the match to TRBD1 covers 7 bases. This CDR3 contains 17 residues. Germline CDR1 is MDHEN and CDR2 is SYDVKM. The junction had 18 bases not matched to a gene; V was cut back by 9 bases and J by 4 bases. The CDR3 spells CASTPSGTRDSYNEQFF. In DNA form, the CDR3 reads TGTGCCAGTACCCCCTCGGGAACCCGGGACAGTTACAATGAGCAGTTCTTC.

The rearrangement joins TRBV11-2 to TRBJ1-2; a weak D match, TRBD1 (6 bases). This CDR3 has 14 amino acids. Trimming removed 2 bases from V and 1 base from J, with 8 bases in between. The V gene's germline CDR1 is SGHAT and CDR2 FQNNGV. The CDR3 protein is CASSLNRVNYGYTF. CDR3 DNA: TGTGCCAGCAGCTTAAACAGGGTTAACTATGGCTACACCTTC. The full variable domain, rest sourced from reference TRBV11-2 and TRBJ1-2, is EAGVAQSPRYKIIEKRQSVAFWCNPISGHATLYWYQQILGQGPKLLIQFQNNGVVDDSQLPKDRFSAERLKGVDSTLKIQPAKLEDSAVYLCASSLNRVNYGYTFGSGTRLTVV.

The chain carries TRBV7-6 and TRBJ1-1; 7 nucleotides match TRBD1. The V and J ends lost 3 bases and 2 bases, in that order; junction bases with no gene match: 3. CDR1 and CDR2 from the germline V gene are SGHVS and FNYEAQ. The length of the CDR3 is 14 residues. CDR3 amino acids: CASSLGQTNTEAFF. Here the CDR3 DNA reads TGTGCCAGCAGCTTGGGACAGACTAACACTGAAGCTTTCTTT.

This chain joins TRBV19 and TRBJ2-2; a possible D gene is TRBD1 (6 bases). CDR3 length equals 14 residues. V lost 4 bases and J 4 bases, leaving 10 bases between the germline ends. Germline loops: CDR1 LNHDA, CDR2 SQIVND (reference sequence). The CDR3 region is CASSKQGRTGELFF. The CDR3 coding sequence is TGTGCCAGTAGTAAACAGGGTCGCACCGGGGAGCTGTTTTTT.

J is TRBJ1-2 and V is TRBV4-3; D unclear. The CDR3 contains 16 residues. The V gene's germline CDR1 is LGHNA and CDR2 YSLEER. V lost 0 bases, J lost 2 bases, and 13 bases lay in between. CDR3 bases: TGCGCCAGCAGCCAAGATCCTAGAGGGATAAACTATGGCTACACCTTC. Protein product: CASSQDPRGINYGYTF.

This clone appeared a few times. The gene calls are TRBV6-5 and TRBJ2-7; TRBD1 matches at 9 bases. The junction had 6 bases not matched to a gene; V was cut back by 6 bases and J by 3 bases. CDR1 is MNHEY, CDR2 SVGAGI, per germline. The CDR3 has 14 amino acids. DNA for the CDR3: TGTGCCAGCAGGCAGGACAGGGGTGGCTACGAGCAGTACTTC. Its translation: CASRQDRGGYEQYF.

The chain is built from TRBV29-1 and TRBJ2-7, with 11 positions matching TRBD2. Germline loops: CDR1 SQVTM, CDR2 ANQGSEA. V shed 8 bases, J shed 3 bases, and the junction held 21 bases outside the gene matches. The CDR3 totals 18 residues. CDR3 amino acids: CSRLCGSGLAAVYYEQYF. The DNA for the CDR3 is TGCAGCCGACTCTGTGGGTCGGGACTAGCGGCGGTTTACTACGAGCAGTACTTC.

The rearrangement uses TRBV19 and TRBJ1-4, with 9 bases fitting TRBD1. CDR1 is LNHDA, CDR2 SQIVND, per germline (reference sequence). J lost 2 bases, V lost 5 bases, and 6 bases had no gene match. The CDR3 runs 16 residues. CDR3 in amino acids: CASSRTGAHTNEKLFF. As DNA, the CDR3 is TGTGCCAGTAGTCGGACAGGGGCGCATACTAATGAAAAACTGTTTTTT.